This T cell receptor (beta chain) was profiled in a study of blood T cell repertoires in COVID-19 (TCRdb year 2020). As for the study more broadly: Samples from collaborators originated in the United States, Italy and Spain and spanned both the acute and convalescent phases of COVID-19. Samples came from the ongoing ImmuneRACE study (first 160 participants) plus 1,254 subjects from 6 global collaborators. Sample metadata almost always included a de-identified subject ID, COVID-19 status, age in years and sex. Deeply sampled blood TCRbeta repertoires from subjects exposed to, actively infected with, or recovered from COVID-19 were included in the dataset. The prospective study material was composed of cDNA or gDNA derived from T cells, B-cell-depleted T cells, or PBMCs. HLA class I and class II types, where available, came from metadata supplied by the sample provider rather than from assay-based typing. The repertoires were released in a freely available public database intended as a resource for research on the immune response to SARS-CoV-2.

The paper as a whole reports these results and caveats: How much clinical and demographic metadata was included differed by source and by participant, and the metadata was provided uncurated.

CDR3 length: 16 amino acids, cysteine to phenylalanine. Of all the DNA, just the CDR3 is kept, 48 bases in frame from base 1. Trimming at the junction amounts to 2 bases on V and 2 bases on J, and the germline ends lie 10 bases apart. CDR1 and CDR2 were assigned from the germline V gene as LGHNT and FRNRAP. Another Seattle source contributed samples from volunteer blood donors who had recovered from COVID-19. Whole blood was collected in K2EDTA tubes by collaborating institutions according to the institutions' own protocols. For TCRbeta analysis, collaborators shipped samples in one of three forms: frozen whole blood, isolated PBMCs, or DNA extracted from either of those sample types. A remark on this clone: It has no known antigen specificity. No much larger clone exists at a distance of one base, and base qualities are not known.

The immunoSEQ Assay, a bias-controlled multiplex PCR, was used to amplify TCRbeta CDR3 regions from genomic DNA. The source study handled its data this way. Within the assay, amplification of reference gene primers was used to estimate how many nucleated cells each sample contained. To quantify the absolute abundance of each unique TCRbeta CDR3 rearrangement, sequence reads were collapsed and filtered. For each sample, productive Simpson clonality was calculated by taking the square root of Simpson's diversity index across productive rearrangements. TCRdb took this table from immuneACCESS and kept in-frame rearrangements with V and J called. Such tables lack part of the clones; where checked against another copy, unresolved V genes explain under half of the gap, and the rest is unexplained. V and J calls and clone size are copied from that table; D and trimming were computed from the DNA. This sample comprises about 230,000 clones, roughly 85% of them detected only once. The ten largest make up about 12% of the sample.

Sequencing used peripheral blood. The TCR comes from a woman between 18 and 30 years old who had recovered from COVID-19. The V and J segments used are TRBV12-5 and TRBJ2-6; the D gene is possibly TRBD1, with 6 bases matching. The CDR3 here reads CASGLQQGTGANVLTF. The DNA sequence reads TGTGCTAGTGGTTTGCAACAGGGAACTGGGGCCAACGTCCTGACTTTC.